Shown below are 27 T cell receptor beta chains from a single sample sequenced in a study of blood T cell repertoires in COVID-19. Some clones are missing from TCRdb's copy, which holds only in-frame ones; the method was immunoSEQ multiplex PCR. The sample has roughly 240,000 clones; approximately 86% are singletons. Sequencing was performed on PBMCs or T cells enriched from blood (not recorded which). Every receptor here comes from a woman in her 30s with acute COVID-19.

This rearrangement joins TRBV19 to TRBJ2-5; a weak D match, TRBD2 (6 bases). CDR3 length: 13 amino acids. Trimming stripped 3 bases from V and 4 bases from J, with 9 bases between. Germline values: CDR1 LNHDA, CDR2 SQIVND (reference sequence). CDR3 region: CASSMLGGETQYF. CDR3 nucleotide sequence: TGTGCCAGTAGTATGTTGGGAGGAGAGACCCAGTACTTC.

This chain connects TRBV30 to TRBJ2-1; 14 bases match TRBD2. V was clipped by 5 bases and J by 8 bases; unmatched bases: 5. This CDR3 comprises 14 residues. The germline CDR1 and CDR2 sequences are GTSNPN and SVGIG (reference sequence). The CDR3 region is CAWGLAGGYDEQFF. The CDR3 coding sequence is TGTGCCTGGGGACTAGCGGGAGGTTATGATGAGCAGTTCTTC.

DNA of the CDR3: TGTGCCAGCAGCCTAGCCTCCCTAGCGCCTGATAGTGATACGCAGTATTTT. It codes for CASSLASLAPDSDTQYF. The V call is TRBV3-1 (or the pseudogene TRBV3-2), the J call TRBJ2-3, with a weak D call TRBD2 (6 bases). Trimming took off 4 bases at V and 6 bases at J, with 23 bases between the two ends. The CDR3 runs to 17 residues. Germline V gene lookup returns CDR1 LGHDT and CDR2 YNNKEL (reference sequence).

This clone was counted a single time. Additional DNA sequences in this sample encode the identical CDR3. As DNA, the CDR3 is TGTGCCAGCAGTTACCGGGAGTCACCCCTCCACTTT. Protein sequence: CASSYRESPLHF. The chain uses TRBV6-5 and TRBJ1-6; no clear D gene. The CDR3 totals 12 residues. The V gene lost 2 bases and the J gene lost 10 bases, with 6 bases spanning the gap. The germline CDR1 and CDR2 sequences are MNHEY and SVGAGI.

The chain uses TRBV19 and TRBJ1-2, with D perhaps matching TRBD1 (6 bases). Between the trimmed V and J ends, which lost 6 bases and 1 base, there was a span of 15 bases. In germline, CDR1 is LNHDA, CDR2 SQIVND (reference sequence). This CDR3 is built from 15 residues. The CDR3 region is CASRTTGHVNYGYTF. The CDR3 nucleotides are TGTGCCAGTAGAACGACGGGACACGTTAACTATGGCTACACCTTC.

The chain uses TRBV27 and TRBJ1-6; unclear D gene. Trimming removed 6 bases at V and 10 bases at J, with 16 bases between. Germline V gives CDR1 MNHEY, CDR2 SMNVEV (reference sequence). The CDR3 sequence is 14 residues long. DNA of the CDR3: TGTGCCAGCAGCCCTGACCCGGGATCCTCACCCCTCCACTTT. This encodes CASSPDPGSSPLHF.

Of note for this clone: One junction end does not reproduce the germline sequence, and a read error may be involved. CDR3 nucleotides: TGTGCCAGCAGTTACTCGACTGGGGGCGACCTCTTT. The encoded protein is CASSYSTGGDLF. This rearrangement joins TRBV6-6 to TRBJ1-1, with D perhaps TRBD1 (6 bases). This CDR3 contains 12 residues. The germline gives CDR1 MNHNY, CDR2 SVGAGI (reference sequence).

V and J are TRBV29-1 and TRBJ1-2, with a weak D call TRBD1 (6 bases). Germline V gene data show CDR1 as SQVTM and CDR2 as ANQGSEA. V was cut by 6 bases and J by 4 bases, with 21 bases left in between. The CDR3 sequence is 15 residues long. The CDR3 protein is CSVTKADSGFYGYTF. The CDR3 DNA follows: TGCAGCGTAACCAAGGCGGACAGTGGCTTCTATGGCTACACCTTC.

The rearrangement joins TRBV7-9 to TRBJ2-3; 8 nucleotides line up with TRBD2. The germline CDR1 and CDR2 sequences are SEHNR and FQNEAQ (reference sequence). The CDR3 sequence is 15 residues long. After removal of 10 bases from V and 4 bases from J, the junction contained 13 bases not matched to a gene. The CDR3 DNA follows: TGTGCCACCACCAACACGGGACTAGGACCAGATACGCAGTATTTT. This encodes CATTNTGLGPDTQYF. Variable domain in full (rest from reference TRBV7-9 and TRBJ2-3): DTGVSQNPRHKITKRGQNVTFRCDPISEHNRLYWYRQTLGQGPEFLTYFQNEAQLEKSRLLSDRFSAERPKGSFSTLEIQRTEQGDSAMYLCATTNTGLGPDTQYFGPGTRLTVL.

The J gene is TRBJ2-1, the V gene TRBV4-1; D is possibly TRBD1 (5 bases). Trimming stripped 0 bases from V and 0 bases from J, with 12 bases between. Germline-derived CDR1 and CDR2 are MGHRA and YSYEKL. CDR3 length: 17 amino acids. CDR3 residues: CASSQESGSTSYNEQFF. The CDR3, as DNA: TGCGCCAGCAGCCAAGAGTCAGGGTCCACCTCCTACAATGAGCAGTTCTTC.

This sequence joins TRBV4-1 and TRBJ1-4; no firm D call. The V gene's germline CDR1 is MGHRA and CDR2 YSYEKL. V lost 2 bases and J lost 0, with 10 bases in between. The CDR3 contains 16 residues. CDR3 sequence reads: CASSQPFRSTNEKLFF. CDR3 nucleotide sequence: TGCGCCAGCAGCCAACCGTTTCGGTCAACTAATGAAAAACTGTTTTTT.

The rearrangement uses TRBV27 and TRBJ1-6; D remains unclear. The CDR3 length is 13 residues. Germline V lookup: CDR1 MNHEY, CDR2 SMNVEV (reference sequence). Deletions cut 7 bases from V and 12 bases from J, with 16 bases between. CDR3 protein: CASTLAPSGPLHF. The CDR3 bases are TGTGCCAGCACCTTGGCACCCTCGGGACCCCTCCACTTT.

The rearrangement uses TRBV30 and TRBJ2-7; maybe TRBD1 (6 bases). Trimming took off 3 bases at V and 4 bases at J, with 16 bases between the two ends. Germline CDR1 reads GTSNPN; CDR2 reads SVGIG (reference sequence). This CDR3 is built from 14 residues. This chain's CDR3 is CAWRAGTRGYEQYF. CDR3 DNA sequence: TGTGCCTGGAGAGCCGGGACAAGGGGATACGAGCAGTACTTC. Complete variable domain (other parts from reference TRBV30 and TRBJ2-7): SQTIHQWPATLVQPVGSPLSLECTVEGTSNPNLYWYRQAAGRGLQLLFYSVGIGQISSEVPQNLSASRPQDRQFILSSKKLLLSDSGFYLCAWRAGTRGYEQYFGPGTRLTVT.

This clone occurred once. V and J are TRBV24-1 and TRBJ2-1; D is perhaps TRBD1 (6 bases). The CDR3 is 12 amino acids. Per the germline V gene, CDR1 is KGHDR and CDR2 is SFDVKD. V gave up 2 bases and J gave up 13 bases, with 11 bases separating them. The CDR3 DNA is TGTGCCACCAGTGATTCCGGACAGCACCAGTTCTTC. Protein: CATSDSGQHQFF.

The gene calls are TRBV7-9 and TRBJ2-3; D not resolved. Deletions cut 5 bases from V and 4 bases from J, with 10 bases between. Germline CDR1 and CDR2: SEHNR and FQNEAQ (reference sequence). The CDR3 consists of 13 residues. The CDR3 sequence: CASSQLPADTQYF. In DNA form, the CDR3 reads TGTGCCAGCAGCCAACTCCCGGCAGATACGCAGTATTTT.

The rearrangement joins TRBV7-9 to TRBJ1-3; D gene ambiguous. Trimming took off 3 bases at V and 0 bases at J, with 9 bases between the two ends. The germline V gene encodes CDR1 SEHNR and CDR2 FQNEAQ (reference sequence). The CDR3 has 15 residues. The CDR3 spells CASSFTETSGNTIYF. In DNA, the CDR3 is TGTGCCAGCAGCTTCACAGAGACCTCTGGAAACACCATATATTTT.

This clone showed up just once. The chain is built from TRBV6-5 and TRBJ1-1; no reliable D call. The CDR3 has 14 amino acids. CDR1 is MNHEY, CDR2 SVGAGI, per germline. Trimming took off 7 bases at V and 3 bases at J, with 15 bases between the two ends. CDR3: CASITGPGDTEAFF. CDR3 DNA sequence: TGTGCCAGCATCACTGGGCCGGGAGACACTGAAGCTTTCTTT.

The CDR3 coding sequence is TGTGCCAGCAGCTTAGGCAGAGGAGTCCAAGAGACCCAGTACTTC. Residues: CASSLGRGVQETQYF. The chain links TRBV13 to TRBJ2-5; D gene ambiguous. Trimming removed 0 bases at V and 1 base at J, with 9 bases between. This CDR3 contains 15 residues. Germline V gives CDR1 PRHDT, CDR2 FYEKMQ (reference sequence). The variable domain in full, with the rest retrieved from reference TRBV13 and TRBJ2-5, is AAGVIQSPRHLIKEKRETATLKCYPIPRHDTVYWYQQGPGQDPQFLISFYEKMQSDKGSIPDRFSAQQFSDYHSELNMSSLELGDSALYFCASSLGRGVQETQYFGPGTRLLVL.

The chain uses TRBV12-3 or TRBV12-4 and TRBJ1-1; TRBD1 aligns across 8 bases. The trim removed 3 bases at V and 7 bases at J, leaving 4 bases unmatched. CDR3 length equals 13 residues. In DNA, the CDR3 is TGTGCCAGCAGTTTGGACAGGGCCATTGAAGCTTTCTTT. Translated, it gives CASSLDRAIEAFF.

The genes are TRBV6-2 or TRBV6-3 and TRBJ2-7, with no clear D. This CDR3 region has 13 residues. CDR1 is MNHEY, CDR2 SVGEGT, per germline. V was pared by 2 bases and J by 6 bases, with 11 bases between. CDR3 in DNA: TGTGCCAGCAGTTACACCCATTGGGCCGAGCAGTACTTC. Translation: CASSYTHWAEQYF.

The V gene is TRBV5-4, the J gene TRBJ2-7; D may be TRBD2 (6 bases). The germline V gene encodes CDR1 SGHNT and CDR2 YYREEE (reference sequence). Trimming shortened V by 3 bases and J by 3 bases, and 10 bases separated the two germline ends. This CDR3 comprises 13 residues. This chain's CDR3 is CASSSTGSYEQYF. CDR3 bases: TGTGCCAGCAGCTCAACCGGGAGCTACGAGCAGTACTTC. Together with reference TRBV5-4 and TRBJ2-7, the CDR3 gives the full variable domain: ETGVTQSPTHLIKTRGQQVTLRCSSQSGHNTVSWYQQALGQGPQFIFQYYREEENGRGNFPPRFSGLQFPNYSSELNVNALELDDSALYLCASSSTGSYEQYFGPGTRLTVT.

This clone was detected only once. The chain uses TRBV3-1 (or the pseudogene TRBV3-2) and TRBJ1-4; D is perhaps TRBD1 (5 bases). V was clipped by 0 bases and J by 5 bases, with 13 bases between them. The germline V gene encodes CDR1 LGHDT and CDR2 YNNKEL (reference sequence). This CDR3 has 16 amino acids. CDR3 protein: CASSQEWTSLNEKLFF. The CDR3 bases are TGTGCCAGCAGCCAAGAATGGACAAGCCTAAATGAAAAACTGTTTTTT.

The rearrangement links TRBV7-9 to TRBJ1-3, with 9 bases identical to TRBD1. Germline assignment: CDR1 SEHNR and CDR2 FQNEAQ (reference sequence). V was pared by 5 bases and J by 2 bases, with 4 bases of the junction left unmatched. This CDR3 has 15 residues. The CDR3 bases are TGTGCCAGCAGCAGACACAGGGGGCCTGGAAACACCATATATTTT. This encodes CASSRHRGPGNTIYF.

This clone has just a few counts. The chain carries TRBV4-1 and TRBJ2-5; D is perhaps TRBD1 (5 bases). V was clipped by 6 bases and J by 3 bases, with 20 bases between them. The CDR3 contains 16 residues. Germline V gene lookup returns CDR1 MGHRA and CDR2 YSYEKL. The CDR3 loop is CASRPLVGREEETQYF. The CDR3 DNA is TGCGCCAGCAGACCACTCGTCGGCAGGGAAGAAGAGACCCAGTACTTC.

The chain recombines TRBV7-6 with TRBJ2-5; 8 bases line up with TRBD2. This CDR3 is 16 amino acids long. Unmatched junction bases numbered 8, after V lost 5 bases and J lost 0 bases. Germline CDR1 reads SGHVS; CDR2 reads FNYEAQ. CDR3 sequence: CASSRLSGGHQETQYF. The CDR3 region has the DNA TGTGCCAGCAGCCGACTCAGCGGGGGCCACCAAGAGACCCAGTACTTC.

The chain links TRBV4-1 to TRBJ2-3; maybe TRBD2 (5 bases). The CDR3 extends over 16 amino acids. Trimming shortened V by 5 bases and J by 2 bases, and 17 bases separated the two germline ends. Germline V gives CDR1 MGHRA, CDR2 YSYEKL. CDR3 in amino acids: CASSFKVPRDTDTQYF. For the CDR3, the DNA is TGCGCCAGCAGCTTCAAGGTGCCGAGGGACACAGATACGCAGTATTTT.

This clone was seen a handful of times. This chain links TRBV19 with TRBJ1-1, with TRBD1 as a possible D gene (5 bases). V lost 4 bases, J lost 5 bases, and 14 bases lay in between. This CDR3 spans 14 amino acids. The V gene's germline CDR1 is LNHDA and CDR2 SQIVND (reference sequence). For the CDR3, the DNA is TGTGCCAGTAGTACCCCTCCTGGGGGGACTGAAGCTTTCTTT. Its translation: CASSTPPGGTEAFF.